The 7 T cell receptor beta chains listed next were all sequenced from one sample in a study of spatial heterogeneity in lung cancer. Time point reported: sample taken at primary tumor resection. Tumor, nontumor lung or frozen PBMC supplied whole RNA, sequenced without sorting. TCRdb re-analysed the 5' RACE reads in MiXCR, keeping a single row per CDR3 protein. The data show around 4,400 distinct CDR3 sequences, with 20% to 25% seen just once and 23% held by the top ten. The sequencing used normal lung tissue next to the tumor, collected at surgery. Receptor source: a female donor with early-stage non-small cell lung cancer.

This clonotype is medium-sized by share. This chain links TRBV4-2 with TRBJ2-1; no clear D. In germline, CDR1 is LGHNA, CDR2 YNFKEQ. Trimming pared 1 base from V and 0 bases from J, leaving 10 bases between. The CDR3 extends over 16 amino acids. The CDR3 loop is CASSQGDLSSYNEQFF. In DNA form, the CDR3 reads TGTGCCAGCAGCCAAGGAGACCTAAGCTCCTACAATGAGCAGTTCTTC.

By share, this clonotype ranks as medium-sized (0.01 to 0.1%). The J gene is TRBJ2-1, the V gene TRBV28; the match to TRBD1 covers 7 bases. Losses at the gene ends were 5 bases for V and 3 bases for J; bases not matched to a gene: 1. The CDR3 runs 13 residues. The germline CDR1 and CDR2 sequences are MDHEN and SYDVKM. CDR3: CASSGQDYNEQFF. The CDR3 DNA reads TGTGCCAGCAGTGGACAGGACTACAATGAGCAGTTCTTC.

This clonotype is medium-sized in the sample. This chain links TRBV7-6 with TRBJ1-3; weak D call: TRBD1 (5 bases). V lost 2 bases to trimming and J lost 4 bases, with 15 bases between them. Germline V gene lookup returns CDR1 SGHVS and CDR2 FNYEAQ. This CDR3 region has 16 residues. The CDR3 nucleotides read TGTGCCAGCAGCTTAAGGGGTCCCGAAGCGGGAAACACCATATATTTT. Translated, it gives CASSLRGPEAGNTIYF.

The chain uses TRBV4-1 and TRBJ2-6; either TRBD1 or TRBD2 may fit D (5 bases each). Between the trimmed V and J ends, which lost 2 bases and 0 bases, there was a span of 17 bases. Looked up from germline, CDR1 is MGHRA and CDR2 is YSYEKL. This CDR3 is built from 19 residues. CDR3 sequence (DNA): TGCGCCAGCAGCCAACTTCCCGGGACGGTTTTCTCTGGGGCCAACGTCCTGACTTTC. Translating gives CASSQLPGTVFSGANVLTF.

The chain uses TRBV5-1 and TRBJ2-7; D may be TRBD1 (5 bases). From germline, CDR1 is SGHRS and CDR2 YFSETQ. This CDR3 has 14 amino acids. Trimming shortened V by 0 bases and J by 1 base, and 8 bases separated the two germline ends. CDR3 DNA: TGCGCCAGCAGCTTGGGGGGCGTTTCCTACGAGCAGTACTTC. Its protein is CASSLGGVSYEQYF.

This clonotype was recorded many times. The J gene is TRBJ1-3, the V gene TRBV6-1; tentatively, D is TRBD1 (6 bases). CDR3 length: 15 amino acids. The germline gives CDR1 MNHNS, CDR2 SASEGT. V shed 6 bases and J shed 0 bases, with 12 bases lying between them. The CDR3 nucleotides read TGTGCCAGCAGCGTAACACAGGGCTCTGGAAACACCATATATTTT. It specifies CASSVTQGSGNTIYF.

This clonotype appeared a few times. This rearrangement joins TRBV12-3 or TRBV12-4 to TRBJ2-1; TRBD2 aligns across 8 bases. This CDR3 spans 18 amino acids. The junction had 13 bases not matched to a gene; V was cut back by 4 bases and J by 2 bases. CDR3 DNA: TGTGCCAGCAGTTCTACCCTCGCTAGCGGGTCCCCCTACAATGAGCAGTTCTTC. Translated: CASSSTLASGSPYNEQFF.